These 20 T cell receptor beta chains were sequenced from one sample in a study of tumor-infiltrating lymphocytes in localized non-small cell lung cancer. TCRdb's table, derived via immunoSEQ multiplex PCR, lists solely in-frame clones and lacks some. The table records about 16,000 clones, over 70% of them present only once. The specimen sequenced was lung tumor tissue. These receptors were taken from a human donor with non-small cell lung cancer.

This sequence joins TRBV5-6 and TRBJ2-2; D unresolved. Germline V gene data show CDR1 as SGHDT and CDR2 as YYEEEE. This CDR3 is built from 16 residues. V was clipped by 3 bases and J by 5 bases, with 17 bases between them. The CDR3 nucleotides read TGTGCCAGCAGCTCAATCCGGCAACTATCGACCGGGGAGCTGTTTTTT. This encodes CASSSIRQLSTGELFF.

This sequence joins TRBV10-2 and TRBJ2-1, with no clear D. Trimming cost V 2 bases and J 9 bases, with 11 bases left between them. Per the germline V gene, CDR1 is WSHSY and CDR2 is SAAADI. This CDR3 contains 13 residues. The CDR3 loop reads CASSERYGGEQFF. Here the CDR3 DNA reads TGCGCCAGCAGTGAGAGGTACGGTGGTGAGCAGTTCTTC.

V and J are TRBV4-1 and TRBJ2-1; possibly TRBD2 for D (5 bases). Germline-derived CDR1 and CDR2 are MGHRA and YSYEKL. Trimming took 0 bases from V and 0 from J, leaving 18 bases between them. The CDR3 contains 19 residues. The CDR3 nucleotides are TGCGCCAGCAGCCAAGAGAACGGGGTCGGAGTTAGCTCCTACAATGAGCAGTTCTTC. It yields the protein CASSQENGVGVSSYNEQFF.

The V gene is TRBV18, the J gene TRBJ2-5; 8 bases line up with TRBD2. With 5 bases clipped from V and 0 bases from J, the junction kept 8 bases outside the gene matches. The length of the CDR3 is 16 residues. Germline V gives CDR1 KGHSH, CDR2 LQKENI. CDR3 loop: CASSTNSGGDQETQYF. CDR3 coding DNA: TGTGCCAGCTCAACAAACTCGGGAGGGGACCAAGAGACCCAGTACTTC.

The chain couples TRBV19 to TRBJ1-2, with 8 bases identical to TRBD1. CDR1 is LNHDA and CDR2 is SQIVND in the germline V gene (reference sequence). The CDR3 length is 14 residues. V shed 5 bases and J 4 bases; nucleotides not matched to a gene: 6. The CDR3 is CASSPRDRPYGYTF. The CDR3 DNA reads TGTGCCAGTAGTCCTCGGGACAGGCCCTATGGCTACACCTTC.

CDR3 region: CASRDTPGTGLQYF. CDR3 nucleotides: TGTGCCAGCAGGGATACGCCCGGGACAGGACTGCAGTACTTC. The chain recombines TRBV2 with TRBJ2-7; 8 nucleotides align to TRBD1. The ends lost 6 bases at V and 9 bases at J; junction bases unmatched: 13. This CDR3 spans 14 amino acids. The germline V gene has CDR1 SNHLY and CDR2 FYNNEI.

Judged by abundance, this clone is medium-sized (0.01 to 0.1%). This rearrangement joins TRBV6-1 to TRBJ2-5, with D uncertain. Between the trimmed V and J ends, which lost 1 base and 7 bases, there was a span of 4 bases. CDR3 length: 11 residues. Per the germline V gene, CDR1 is MNHNS and CDR2 is SASEGT. CDR3 in amino acids: CASSEGLTQYF. Here the CDR3 DNA reads TGTGCCAGCAGTGAAGGGCTGACCCAGTACTTC.

This clone was picked up one time. The chain carries TRBV6-6 and TRBJ2-1; tentative D call: TRBD2 (6 bases). V dropped 10 bases and J dropped 1 base, with 14 bases sitting between them. Germline V gene data show CDR1 as MNHNY and CDR2 as SVGAGI (reference sequence). The CDR3 loop spans 14 amino acids. The CDR3 nucleotides read TGTGCCACCGCCACTAGCATTTCCTACAATGAGCAGTTCTTC. This sequence encodes CATATSISYNEQFF.

The chain joins TRBV9 to TRBJ2-3, with a weak D call TRBD2 (5 bases). Germline V gene data show CDR1 as SGDLS and CDR2 as YYNGEE. This CDR3 spans 15 amino acids. Trimming took 5 bases from V and 2 from J, leaving 15 bases between them. The CDR3 DNA follows: TGTGCCAGCAGTGCACTTGACGGACTCACAGATACGCAGTATTTT. Residues: CASSALDGLTDTQYF. The variable domain in full, with the rest retrieved from reference TRBV9 and TRBJ2-3, is DSGVTQTPKHLITATGQRVTLRCSPRSGDLSVYWYQQSLDQGLQFLIQYYNGEERAKGNILERFSAQQFPDLHSELNLSSLELGDSALYFCASSALDGLTDTQYFGPGTRLTVL.

CDR3 DNA sequence: TGTGCCAGCAGCTTAGCGGGGGGTTCAGGAGAGACCCAGTACTTC. It translates to CASSLAGGSGETQYF. The chain uses TRBV5-4 and TRBJ2-5; TRBD2 aligns across 9 bases. Trimming took 2 bases from V and 4 from J; bases not matched to a gene: 6. Per the germline V gene, CDR1 is SGHNT and CDR2 is YYREEE (reference sequence). The CDR3 has 15 residues.

This clone qualifies as medium-sized (0.01 to 0.1%). CDR3 DNA: TGTGCCAGTGGTCCGAAAAGGCAGCAGTACTTC. Its translation is CASGPKRQQYF. The chain carries TRBV6-5 and TRBJ2-7; the D is unclear. With 9 bases removed from V and 8 bases from J, the gap between germline ends came to 14 bases. The CDR3 is made up of 11 amino acids. The germline V gene has CDR1 MNHEY and CDR2 SVGAGI.

The chain uses TRBV5-4 and TRBJ2-2, with D unclear. The V end lost 1 base, the J end lost 2 bases, and 9 bases lay between the germline ends. CDR1 is SGHNT and CDR2 is YYREEE in the germline V gene (reference sequence). The CDR3 length is 15 residues. The CDR3 spells CASSLFPINTGELFF. CDR3 nucleotide sequence: TGTGCCAGCAGCTTGTTTCCAATTAACACCGGGGAGCTGTTTTTT.

The chain links TRBV7-2 to TRBJ2-5, with D perhaps TRBD2 (5 bases). The germline V and J ends were trimmed by 5 bases and 5 bases, with 12 bases remaining between them. This CDR3 comprises 13 residues. Looked up from germline, CDR1 is SGHTA and CDR2 is FQGNSA. Here the CDR3 DNA reads TGTGCCAGCAGCCGCCGAGGGTGGGAGACCCAGTACTTC. Protein: CASSRRGWETQYF.

This clone was detected once. The chain links TRBV14 to TRBJ2-7; 12 bases are shared with TRBD2. The V gene's germline CDR1 is SGHDN and CDR2 FVKESK. Trimming cost V 4 bases and J 6 bases; bases outside gene matches: 7. The CDR3 is 15 residues long. The CDR3: CASSRGLAGRGEQYF. In DNA, the CDR3 is TGTGCCAGCAGCCGTGGACTAGCGGGACGAGGCGAGCAGTACTTC.

This clone was seen a single time. The chain couples TRBV5-1 to TRBJ2-7; 7 bases fit TRBD1. CDR3 length: 14 residues. Germline V gene data show CDR1 as SGHRS and CDR2 as YFSETQ. The V segment lost 0 bases and the J segment 2 bases; nucleotides outside the gene matches: 2. The CDR3 DNA is TGCGCCAGCAGCTTGGCAGGGGGTGCCTACGAGCAGTACTTC. As protein: CASSLAGGAYEQYF. The full variable domain, in which reference TRBV5-1 and TRBJ2-7 provide the parts outside the CDR3, is KAGVTQTPRYLIKTRGQQVTLSCSPISGHRSVSWYQQTPGQGLQFLFEYFSETQRNKGNFPGRFSGRQFSNSRSEMNVSTLELGDSALYLCASSLAGGAYEQYFGPGTRLTVT.

V gene TRBV7-2 combines with J gene TRBJ2-2, with 10 bases aligning to TRBD2. V lost 6 bases to trimming and J lost 4 bases; unmatched junction nucleotides: 5. The CDR3 runs to 15 residues. Germline V gene lookup returns CDR1 SGHTA and CDR2 FQGNSA. The CDR3 DNA sequence: TGTGCCAGCAGACCCTGGACTAGCGGCACCGGGGAGCTGTTTTTT. This codes for CASRPWTSGTGELFF. The entire variable domain, with the rest obtained from reference TRBV7-2 and TRBJ2-2, is as follows: GAGVSQSPSNKVTEKGKDVELRCDPISGHTALYWYRQSLGQGLEFLIYFQGNSAPDKSGLPSDRFSAERTGGSVSTLTIQRTQQEDSAVYLCASRPWTSGTGELFFGEGSRLTVL.

This sequence joins TRBV4-2 and TRBJ2-7; TRBD1 matches at 8 bases. Germline V CDR1 and CDR2: LGHNA, YNFKEQ. This CDR3 is 15 amino acids long. V lost 3 bases to trimming and J lost 7 bases; unmatched junction nucleotides: 11. The chain's CDR3 is CASSQETGALGEQYF. The DNA of the CDR3 is TGTGCCAGCAGCCAGGAGACAGGGGCGCTAGGGGAGCAGTACTTC.

The rearrangement links TRBV10-3 to TRBJ1-1; D gene uncertain. CDR3 length: 13 residues. V lost 3 bases and J lost 1, with 6 bases in between. The V gene's germline CDR1 is ENHRY and CDR2 SYGVKD. CDR3 bases: TGTGCCATCAGTGATGGAAGGAACACTGAAGCTTTCTTT. Translating gives CAISDGRNTEAFF.

This clone was picked up a small number of times. The rearrangement joins TRBV29-1 to TRBJ2-7; D is undetermined. The V end lost 7 bases, the J end lost 5 bases, and 15 bases lay between the germline ends. From germline, CDR1 is SQVTM and CDR2 ANQGSEA. This CDR3 region has 12 residues. The CDR3 is CSATTGSDEQYF. For the CDR3, the DNA is TGCAGCGCCACCACGGGTTCGGACGAGCAGTACTTC.

The chain couples TRBV4-2 to TRBJ1-1, with no clear D. Germline lookup yields CDR1 LGHNA and CDR2 YNFKEQ. Trimming removed 0 bases at V and 0 bases at J, with 5 bases between. CDR3 length: 14 residues. The CDR3 spells CASSQEWLNTEAFF. Here the CDR3 DNA reads TGTGCCAGCAGCCAAGAGTGGTTGAACACTGAAGCTTTCTTT.